Listed below are T cell receptor beta chains from one sample, sequenced in a study of cytomegalovirus exposure and HLA in healthy donors. The method was immunoSEQ multiplex PCR; TCRdb's version includes in-frame clones alone and lacks a portion of them. Of 150,000 or so clones in the sample, over 60% were seen once. The source material was PBMCs. The receptor source for this set is a man aged 40-55 years in good health and CMV-seropositive. Each CDR3 is given with its conserved first and last residue. Fields, in order: D gene, V gene, clone size, J gene, CDR3 protein, CDR3 DNA. D genes are given only for firm matches. Clone size, where shown, is once, few, many, or a class for clones that have expanded.

D: .
V: TRBV11-2
size: .
J: TRBJ2-4
CDR3: CASSRTLSGFAKNIQYF
DNA: TGTGCCAGCAGTCGTACCCTTAGCGGCTTCGCCAAAAACATTCAGTACTTC

D: TRBD2
V: TRBV4-3
size: .
J: TRBJ2-3
CDR3: CASSQDLGLADFTDTQYF
DNA: TGCGCCAGCAGCCAAGATTTAGGGCTAGCGGACTTCACAGATACGCAGTATTTT

D: TRBD1
V: TRBV28
size: .
J: TRBJ1-2
CDR3: CASSAGQDVYGYTF
DNA: TGTGCCAGCAGTGCGGGACAGGACGTATATGGCTACACCTTC

D: .
V: TRBV5-1
size: .
J: TRBJ2-5
CDR3: CASSLGEVETQYF
DNA: TGCGCCAGCAGCTTGGGGGAGGTAGAGACCCAGTACTTC

D: .
V: TRBV18
size: .
J: TRBJ1-1
CDR3: CASSPATESNTEAFF
DNA: TGTGCCAGCTCCCCCGCGACAGAGTCGAACACTGAAGCTTTCTTT

D: .
V: TRBV9
size: .
J: TRBJ2-7
CDR3: CASSVGDTHTYEQYF
DNA: TGTGCCAGCAGCGTAGGTGACACTCACACTTACGAGCAGTACTTC

D: .
V: TRBV6-5
size: .
J: TRBJ2-7
CDR3: CASSYNGGLASYEQYF
DNA: TGTGCCAGCAGTTACAACGGCGGCCTAGCTTCCTACGAGCAGTACTTC

D: .
V: TRBV28
size: .
J: TRBJ2-7
CDR3: CASRGQTYEQYF
DNA: TGTGCCAGCAGGGGCCAAACCTACGAGCAGTACTTC

D: .
V: TRBV6-1
size: .
J: TRBJ1-5
CDR3: CASRTPGSNQPQHF
DNA: TGTGCCAGCAGAACCCCAGGGAGCAATCAGCCCCAGCATTTT

D: .
V: TRBV6-6
size: .
J: TRBJ1-6
CDR3: CASSRTGQGNSPLHF
DNA: TGTGCCAGCAGCCGGACGGGCCAGGGAAATTCACCCCTCCACTTT

D: .
V: TRBV7-6
size: .
J: TRBJ2-7
CDR3: CASSLNSLSGQYF
DNA: TGTGCCAGCAGCTTAAATTCCCTGAGCGGGCAGTACTTC

D: .
V: TRBV7-2
size: .
J: TRBJ2-3
CDR3: CASSLQSGSTDTQYF
DNA: TGTGCCAGCAGCTTACAGAGCGGGAGCACAGATACGCAGTATTTT

D: TRBD1
V: TRBV7-9
size: .
J: TRBJ2-3
CDR3: CASSRKGQGVSYGTDTQYF
DNA: TGTGCCAGCAGCCGAAAGGGACAGGGCGTTTCGTATGGCACAGATACGCAGTATTTT

D: .
V: TRBV19
size: .
J: TRBJ2-2
CDR3: CASKRPDAGELFF
DNA: TGTGCCAGTAAGAGGCCCGACGCCGGGGAGCTGTTTTTT

D: .
V: TRBV28
size: .
J: TRBJ2-3
CDR3: CASSSLLDTQYF
DNA: TGTGCCAGCAGTTCCTTATTAGATACGCAGTATTTT

D: .
V: TRBV29-1
size: .
J: TRBJ2-2
CDR3: CSGRWSNTGEPFF
DNA: TGCAGCGGAAGGTGGTCGAACACCGGGGAGCCGTTTTTT

D: TRBD2
V: TRBV6-1
size: .
J: TRBJ2-1
CDR3: CASSEGTSAYNEQFF
DNA: TGTGCCAGCAGTGAAGGGACTAGCGCATACAATGAGCAGTTCTTC

D: .
V: TRBV19
size: few
J: TRBJ2-1
CDR3: CASRIRIADYNEQFF
DNA: TGTGCCAGTAGAATCCGAATAGCGGACTACAATGAGCAGTTCTTC

D: TRBD2
V: TRBV19
size: .
J: TRBJ2-1
CDR3: CASQSSGASSYNEQFF
DNA: TGTGCCAGCCAGTCTAGCGGAGCGAGCTCCTACAATGAGCAGTTCTTC

D: .
V: TRBV30
size: .
J: TRBJ1-5
CDR3: CAWSVEGHQPQHF
DNA: TGTGCCTGGAGTGTGGAGGGGCATCAGCCCCAGCATTTT

D: .
V: TRBV7-9
size: .
J: TRBJ1-2
CDR3: CSSSLGAGFANF
DNA: TGTTCCAGCAGCTTAGGGGCCGGCTTTGCGAACTTC

D: .
V: TRBV7-2
size: .
J: TRBJ2-6
CDR3: CASSLAFRVSGANVLTF
DNA: TGTGCCAGCAGCTTAGCGTTTCGGGTCTCTGGGGCCAACGTCCTGACTTTC

D: TRBD1
V: TRBV7-3
size: .
J: TRBJ2-7
CDR3: CASARDRASYEQYF
DNA: TGTGCCAGCGCCCGGGACAGGGCCTCCTACGAGCAGTACTTC

D: .
V: TRBV6-1
size: .
J: TRBJ1-6
CDR3: CASSEPGPSPLHF
DNA: TGTGCCAGCAGTGAACCAGGGCCCTCACCCCTCCACTTT

D: TRBD2
V: TRBV7-3
size: .
J: TRBJ2-1
CDR3: CASSAGTTRAGNEQFF
DNA: TGTGCCAGCAGCGCCGGGACTACCCGCGCGGGCAATGAGCAGTTCTTC

D: .
V: TRBV30
size: .
J: TRBJ2-3
CDR3: CAWSVLSGTRTDTQYF
DNA: TGTGCCTGGAGTGTACTATCCGGGACTCGCACAGATACGCAGTATTTT

D: .
V: TRBV28
size: .
J: TRBJ2-7
CDR3: CARSVWVINSYEQYF
DNA: TGTGCCAGGAGCGTTTGGGTCATTAATTCCTACGAGCAGTACTTC

D: .
V: TRBV6-5
size: .
J: TRBJ1-2
CDR3: CASSYNTLYYGYTF
DNA: TGTGCCAGCAGTTATAATACTTTGTACTATGGCTACACCTTC

D: .
V: TRBV4-3
size: few
J: TRBJ1-2
CDR3: CASSQDTPGLGLSYGYTF
DNA: TGCGCCAGCAGCCAAGATACACCGGGACTGGGATTGAGCTATGGCTACACCTTC

D: .
V: TRBV28
size: .
J: TRBJ2-7
CDR3: CAGSLQREAYEQYF
DNA: TGTGCCGGCAGTTTACAACGAGAAGCGTACGAGCAGTACTTC

D: .
V: TRBV11-2
size: .
J: TRBJ1-1
CDR3: CASSLATGGGTEAFF
DNA: TGTGCCAGCAGCTTAGCCACCGGGGGAGGTACTGAAGCTTTCTTT

D: .
V: TRBV5-1
size: .
J: TRBJ1-4
CDR3: CASSPGTGLSNEKLFF
DNA: TGCGCCAGCAGCCCGGGCACCGGACTGAGCAATGAAAAACTGTTTTTT

D: .
V: TRBV6-1
size: .
J: TRBJ2-5
CDR3: CASSARDYQETQYF
DNA: TGTGCCAGCAGTGCCCGGGACTACCAAGAGACCCAGTACTTC

D: .
V: TRBV2
size: once
J: TRBJ2-7
CDR3: CASSGGLYYEQYF
DNA: TGTGCCAGCAGCGGGGGATTATACTACGAGCAGTACTTC

D: .
V: TRBV27
size: few
J: TRBJ1-5
CDR3: CASSFSGSELSNQPQHF
DNA: TGTGCCAGCAGTTTCTCAGGTTCCGAATTAAGCAATCAGCCCCAGCATTTT

D: TRBD1
V: TRBV27
size: .
J: TRBJ2-7
CDR3: CASSARQTGSGHYEQYF
DNA: TGTGCCAGCAGTGCCAGACAGACAGGGAGTGGACACTACGAGCAGTACTTC

D: TRBD2
V: TRBV11-2
size: .
J: TRBJ2-3
CDR3: CASSRLAATQYF
DNA: TGTGCCAGCAGCCGACTAGCGGCTACGCAGTATTTT

D: TRBD1
V: TRBV7-9
size: .
J: TRBJ2-7
CDR3: CASSNPEGQEGAYEQYF
DNA: TGTGCCAGCAGCAATCCTGAGGGACAGGAGGGTGCATACGAGCAGTACTTC

D: .
V: TRBV6-1
size: .
J: TRBJ2-5
CDR3: CASSEATQGKTQYF
DNA: TGCGCCAGCAGTGAAGCCACCCAGGGGAAGACCCAGTACTTC

D: .
V: TRBV4-1
size: many
J: TRBJ2-6
CDR3: CASSQTVVRGANVLTF
DNA: TGCGCCAGCAGCCAAACGGTTGTCCGTGGGGCCAACGTCCTGACTTTC

D: .
V: TRBV30
size: .
J: TRBJ1-5
CDR3: CAWSWTGDQPQHF
DNA: TGTGCCTGGAGCTGGACCGGGGATCAGCCCCAGCATTTT

D: TRBD2
V: TRBV19
size: few
J: TRBJ2-1
CDR3: CASSSGTSGRDEQFF
DNA: TGTGCCAGTAGTAGCGGGACTAGCGGGAGGGATGAGCAGTTCTTC

D: .
V: TRBV7-3
size: .
J: TRBJ2-3
CDR3: CASSRMAGNTDTQYF
DNA: TGTGCCAGCAGCCGGATGGCCGGGAACACAGATACGCAGTATTTT

D: TRBD2
V: TRBV10-3
size: once
J: TRBJ2-7
CDR3: CAISATSGTHEQYF
DNA: TGTGCCATCAGTGCCACTAGCGGGACCCACGAGCAGTACTTC

D: TRBD1
V: TRBV10-2
size: .
J: TRBJ2-1
CDR3: CASSESQGANEQFF
DNA: TGCGCCAGCAGTGAGTCCCAGGGGGCCAATGAGCAGTTCTTC

D: TRBD1
V: TRBV6-5
size: .
J: TRBJ1-6
CDR3: CASSPTGVASPLHF
DNA: TGTGCCAGCAGCCCTACAGGGGTGGCTTCACCCCTCCACTTT

D: TRBD1
V: TRBV29-1
size: few
J: TRBJ2-6
CDR3: CSVGQGADGANVLTF
DNA: TGCAGCGTTGGGCAGGGGGCTGATGGGGCCAACGTCCTGACTTTC

D: .
V: TRBV18
size: .
J: TRBJ2-1
CDR3: CASRGIGYNEQFF
DNA: TGTGCCAGCCGAGGGATCGGCTACAATGAGCAGTTCTTC